Listed below are T cell receptor beta chains from one sample, sequenced in a study of CD8 T cells in Susac syndrome. One entry per CDR3 protein, called by TCRdb with MiXCR from the immunoSEQ multiplex PCR reads. This sample carries about 180,000 distinct CDR3 sequences, under 97% of them seen once, and the ten largest clones take approximately 0.1%. The sequenced material came from CD4+ T cells from PBMCs. Receptor source: a human donor with multiple sclerosis. CDR3s include the opening cysteine and the closing phenylalanine or tryptophan. D genes are given only for firm matches. Some rows have no size entry. The others give once, few or many, or a class for an expanded clone.

v_gene	j_gene	abundance	d_gene	CDR3nt	CDR3aa
TRBV6-5	TRBJ2-7	-	TRBD2	TGTGCCAGCAGTTCCCAGGGAGGGAGCTACGAGCAGTACTTC	CASSSQGGSYEQYF
TRBV29-1	TRBJ1-3	-	-	TGCAGCGCTAATTCAGGGTCTGGAAACACCATATATTTT	CSANSGSGNTIYF
TRBV20-1	TRBJ2-3	once	TRBD2	TGCAGTGCTAGAGAGCGGACTAGCGGGGGAGGGGCAGATACGCAGTATTTT	CSARERTSGGGADTQYF
TRBV4-1	TRBJ1-5	-	-	TGCGCCAGCAGCCAAGACGGGGGCTTGGGCAATCAGCCCCAGCATTTT	CASSQDGGLGNQPQHF
TRBV24-1	TRBJ1-2	-	-	TGTGCCACCAAGCCGGGAGGGAACGGCTACACCTTC	CATKPGGNGYTF
TRBV4-3	TRBJ2-7	-	-	TGCGCCAGCAGCCAAGGAGGGGGAACCGAGCAGTACTTC	CASSQGGGTEQYF
TRBV3-1	TRBJ2-2	-	-	TGTGCCAGCAGCTCCGGCGGGGGCTCGAACACCGGGGAGCTGTTTTTT	CASSSGGGSNTGELFF
TRBV3-1	TRBJ2-7	-	-	TGTGCCAGCAGCCAGGGGGTCTACGAGCAGTACTTC	CASSQGVYEQYF
TRBV18	TRBJ2-5	-	-	TGTGCCAGCTCTCCCACGTTCCCGGGACCATCGGACACCCAGTACTTC	CASSPTFPGPSDTQYF
TRBV12-3/TRBV12-4	TRBJ1-2	-	-	TGTGCCAGCAGTTTAGCAACTGCGGACGGAGCATCGAGCTATGGCTACACCTTC	CASSLATADGASSYGYTF